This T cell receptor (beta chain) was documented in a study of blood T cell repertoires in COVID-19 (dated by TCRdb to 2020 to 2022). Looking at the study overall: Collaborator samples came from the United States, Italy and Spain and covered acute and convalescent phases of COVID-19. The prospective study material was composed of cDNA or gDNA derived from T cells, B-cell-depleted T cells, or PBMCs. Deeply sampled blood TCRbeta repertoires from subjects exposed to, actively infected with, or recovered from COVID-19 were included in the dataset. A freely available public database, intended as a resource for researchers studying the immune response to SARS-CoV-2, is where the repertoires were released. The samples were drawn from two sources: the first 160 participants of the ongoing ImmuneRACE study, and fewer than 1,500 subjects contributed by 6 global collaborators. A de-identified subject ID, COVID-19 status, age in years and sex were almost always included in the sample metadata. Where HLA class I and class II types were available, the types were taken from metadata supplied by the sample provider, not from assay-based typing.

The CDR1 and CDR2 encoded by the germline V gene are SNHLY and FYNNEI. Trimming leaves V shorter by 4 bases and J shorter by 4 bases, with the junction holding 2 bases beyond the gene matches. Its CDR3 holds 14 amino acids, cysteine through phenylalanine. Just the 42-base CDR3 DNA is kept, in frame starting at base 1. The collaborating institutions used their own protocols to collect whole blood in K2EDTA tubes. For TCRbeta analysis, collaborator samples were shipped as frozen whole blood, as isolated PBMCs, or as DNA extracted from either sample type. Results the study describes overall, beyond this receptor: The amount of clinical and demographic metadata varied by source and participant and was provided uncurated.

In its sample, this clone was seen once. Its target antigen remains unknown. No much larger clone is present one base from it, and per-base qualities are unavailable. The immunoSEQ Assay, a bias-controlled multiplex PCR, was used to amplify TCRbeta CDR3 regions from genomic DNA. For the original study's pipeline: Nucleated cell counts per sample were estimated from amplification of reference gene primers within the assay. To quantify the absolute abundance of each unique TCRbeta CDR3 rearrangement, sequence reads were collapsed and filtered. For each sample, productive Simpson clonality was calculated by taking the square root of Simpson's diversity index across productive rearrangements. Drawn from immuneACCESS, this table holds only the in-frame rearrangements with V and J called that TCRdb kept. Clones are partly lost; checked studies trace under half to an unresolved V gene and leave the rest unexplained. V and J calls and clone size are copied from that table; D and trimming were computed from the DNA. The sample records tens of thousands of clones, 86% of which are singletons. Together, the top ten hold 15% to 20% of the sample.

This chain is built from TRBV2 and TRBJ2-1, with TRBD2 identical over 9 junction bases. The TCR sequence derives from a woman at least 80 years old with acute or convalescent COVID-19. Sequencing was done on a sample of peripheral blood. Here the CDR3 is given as CASSVRGGYNEQFF. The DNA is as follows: TGTGCCAGCAGTGTGCGGGGGGGGTACAATGAGCAGTTCTTC.